The present T cell receptor (beta chain) was sequenced within a study of blood T cell repertoires in COVID-19. For the study at large: The United States, Italy and Spain supplied acute and convalescent COVID-19 samples.

Under the authors' procedure: Amplification with reference gene primers provided the estimates of nucleated cell counts. Produced via immunoSEQ multiplex PCR; TCRdb's table is partial and in-frame only. That table supplies the V and J calls and clone size; D and trimming were determined from the DNA. The sample has around 300,000 clones, more than 80% seen once. Sequenced material: peripheral blood. This receptor was identified in a woman younger than 45 with active or convalescent COVID-19.

The CDR3 loop is CASGPRDRPQETQYF. The DNA for the CDR3 is TGTGCCAGCGGGCCCAGGGACAGACCGCAAGAGACCCAGTACTTC. The chain carries TRBV6-5 and TRBJ2-5, with 7 bases lining up with TRBD1. CDR1 MNHEY and CDR2 SVGAGI come from the germline V gene. Trimming at V came to 8 bases and at J to 2 bases, leaving 11 bases not matched to a gene. The CDR3 extends over 15 amino acids.